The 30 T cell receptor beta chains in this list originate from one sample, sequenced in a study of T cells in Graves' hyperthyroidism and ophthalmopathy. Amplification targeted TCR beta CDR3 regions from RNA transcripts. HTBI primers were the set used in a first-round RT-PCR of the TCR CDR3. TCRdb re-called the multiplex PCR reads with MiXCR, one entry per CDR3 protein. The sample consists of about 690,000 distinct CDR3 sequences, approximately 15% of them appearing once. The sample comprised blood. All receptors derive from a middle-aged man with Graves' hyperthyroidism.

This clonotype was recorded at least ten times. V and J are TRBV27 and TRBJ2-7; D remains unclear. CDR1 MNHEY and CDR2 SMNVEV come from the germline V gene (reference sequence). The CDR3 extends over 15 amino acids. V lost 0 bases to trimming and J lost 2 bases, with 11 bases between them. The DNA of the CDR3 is TGTGCCAGCAGTTTATCACACACGTACCCCTACGAGCAGTACTTC. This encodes CASSLSHTYPYEQYF.

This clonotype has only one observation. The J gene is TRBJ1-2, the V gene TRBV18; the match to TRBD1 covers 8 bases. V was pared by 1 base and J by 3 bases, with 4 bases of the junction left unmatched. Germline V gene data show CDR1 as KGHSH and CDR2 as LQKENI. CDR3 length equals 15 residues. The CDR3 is CASSPQTGEDYGYTF. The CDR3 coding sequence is TGTGCCAGCTCACCACAGACAGGGGAGGACTATGGCTACACCTTC.

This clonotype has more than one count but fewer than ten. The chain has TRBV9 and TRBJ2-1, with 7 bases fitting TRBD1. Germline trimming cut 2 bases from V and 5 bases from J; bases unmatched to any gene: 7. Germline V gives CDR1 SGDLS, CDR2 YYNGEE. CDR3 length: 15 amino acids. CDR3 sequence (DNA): TGTGCCAGCAGCGTTACGGACAGGACGGACAATGAGCAGTTCTTC. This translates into CASSVTDRTDNEQFF.

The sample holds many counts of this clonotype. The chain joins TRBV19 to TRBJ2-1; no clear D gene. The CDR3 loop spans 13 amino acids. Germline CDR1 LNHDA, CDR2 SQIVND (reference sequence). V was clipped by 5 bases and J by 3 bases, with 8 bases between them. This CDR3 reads CASSLAIYNEQFF. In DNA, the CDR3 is TGTGCCAGTAGTCTCGCTATCTACAATGAGCAGTTCTTC.

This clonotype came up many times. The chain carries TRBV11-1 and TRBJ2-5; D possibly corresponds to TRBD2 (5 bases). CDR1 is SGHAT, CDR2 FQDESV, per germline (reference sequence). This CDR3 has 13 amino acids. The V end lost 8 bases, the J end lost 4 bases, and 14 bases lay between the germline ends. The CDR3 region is CASGRAEAETQYF. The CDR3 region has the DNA TGTGCCAGCGGCCGGGCGGAGGCAGAGACCCAGTACTTC.

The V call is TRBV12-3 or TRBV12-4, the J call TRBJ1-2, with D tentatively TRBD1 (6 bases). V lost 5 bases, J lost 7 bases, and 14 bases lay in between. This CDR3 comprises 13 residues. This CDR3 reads CASSAITGSGYTF. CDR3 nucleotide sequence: TGTGCCAGCAGTGCCATTACAGGGTCTGGCTACACCTTC.

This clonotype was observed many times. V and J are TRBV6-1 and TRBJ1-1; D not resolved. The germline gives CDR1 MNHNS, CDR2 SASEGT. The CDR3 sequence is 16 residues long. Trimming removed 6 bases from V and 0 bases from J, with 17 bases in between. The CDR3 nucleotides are TGTGCCAGCAGCTTTGTCAGAGTGGTGATGAACACTGAAGCTTTCTTT. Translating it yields CASSFVRVVMNTEAFF.

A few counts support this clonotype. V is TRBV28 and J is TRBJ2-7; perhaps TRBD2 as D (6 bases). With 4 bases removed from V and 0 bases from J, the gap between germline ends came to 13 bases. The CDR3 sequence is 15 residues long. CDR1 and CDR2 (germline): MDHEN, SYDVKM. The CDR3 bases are TGTGCCAGCAGTTCAGGTAGCGGCAGCTCCTACGAGCAGTACTTC. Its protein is CASSSGSGSSYEQYF. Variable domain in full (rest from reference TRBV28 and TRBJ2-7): DVKVTQSSRYLVKRTGEKVFLECVQDMDHENMFWYRQDPGLGLRLIYFSYDVKMKEKGDIPEGYSVSREKKERFSLILESASTNQTSMYLCASSSGSGSSYEQYFGPGTRLTVT.

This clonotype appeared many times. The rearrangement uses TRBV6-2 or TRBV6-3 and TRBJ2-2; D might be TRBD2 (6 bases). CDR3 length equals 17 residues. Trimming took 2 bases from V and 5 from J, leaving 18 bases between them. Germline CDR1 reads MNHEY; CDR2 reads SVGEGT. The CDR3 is CASSYTWRAVLTGELFF. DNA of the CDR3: TGTGCCAGCAGTTACACATGGAGGGCCGTCTTGACCGGGGAGCTGTTTTTT.

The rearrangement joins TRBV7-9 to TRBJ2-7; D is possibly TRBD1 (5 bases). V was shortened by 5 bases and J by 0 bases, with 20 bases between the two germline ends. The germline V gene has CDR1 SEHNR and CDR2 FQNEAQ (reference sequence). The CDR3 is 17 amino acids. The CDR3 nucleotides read TGTGCCAGCAGCCAAGGGGCATTGGGGCTAACCTCCTACGAGCAGTACTTC. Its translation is CASSQGALGLTSYEQYF.

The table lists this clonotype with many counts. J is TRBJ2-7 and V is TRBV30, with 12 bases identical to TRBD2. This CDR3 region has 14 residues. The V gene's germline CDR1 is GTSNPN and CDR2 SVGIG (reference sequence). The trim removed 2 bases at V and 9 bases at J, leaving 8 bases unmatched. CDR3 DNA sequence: TGTGCCTGGAGTCCTAGCGGGAGGGCCTTCGGGCAGTACTTC. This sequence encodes CAWSPSGRAFGQYF.

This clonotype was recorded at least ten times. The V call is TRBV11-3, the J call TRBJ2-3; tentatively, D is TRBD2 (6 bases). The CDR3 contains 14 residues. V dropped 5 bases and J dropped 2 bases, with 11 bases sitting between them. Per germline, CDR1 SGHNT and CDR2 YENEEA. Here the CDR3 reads CASSLGTFTDTQYF. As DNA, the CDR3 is TGTGCCAGCAGCCTTGGGACTTTCACAGATACGCAGTATTTT.

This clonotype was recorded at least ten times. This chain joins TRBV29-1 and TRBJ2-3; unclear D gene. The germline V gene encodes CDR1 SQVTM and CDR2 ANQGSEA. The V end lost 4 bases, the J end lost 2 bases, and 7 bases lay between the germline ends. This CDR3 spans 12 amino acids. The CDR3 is CSVAPPTDTQYF. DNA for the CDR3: TGCAGCGTTGCTCCCCCCACAGATACGCAGTATTTT.

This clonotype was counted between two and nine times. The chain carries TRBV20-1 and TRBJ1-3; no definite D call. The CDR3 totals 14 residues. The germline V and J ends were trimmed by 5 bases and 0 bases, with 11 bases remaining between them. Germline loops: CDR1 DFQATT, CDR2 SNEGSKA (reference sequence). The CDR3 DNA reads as TGCAGTGCTTCCAACAGTCTCTCTGGAAACACCATATATTTT. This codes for CSASNSLSGNTIYF.

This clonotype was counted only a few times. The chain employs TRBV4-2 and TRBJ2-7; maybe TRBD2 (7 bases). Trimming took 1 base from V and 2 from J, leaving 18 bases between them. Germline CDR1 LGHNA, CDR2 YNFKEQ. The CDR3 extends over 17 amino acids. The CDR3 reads CASSQVRGGERAYEQYF. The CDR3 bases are TGTGCCAGCAGCCAAGTAAGGGGGGGAGAACGTGCCTACGAGCAGTACTTC.

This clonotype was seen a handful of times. The CDR3, as DNA: TGTGCCAGCAGCTCCGGGACCAGGGTCGGTAGCAATCAGCCCCAGCATTTT. Translating it yields CASSSGTRVGSNQPQHF. The chain carries TRBV7-8 and TRBJ1-5; a weak D match, TRBD1 (5 bases). The V gene lost 4 bases and the J gene lost 0 bases, with 16 bases spanning the gap. The CDR3 is made up of 17 amino acids. Germline CDR1 SGHVS, CDR2 FQNEAQ.

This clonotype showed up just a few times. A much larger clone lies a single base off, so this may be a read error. The CDR3 loop is CACNMFLETQYF. The CDR3 DNA is TGTGCCTGCAATATGTTCCTCGAGACCCAGTACTTC. This chain links TRBV6-1 with TRBJ2-5, with D hard to call. CDR3 length: 12 residues. The germline V gene has CDR1 MNHNS and CDR2 SASEGT. The ends were cut back, 11 bases at V and 5 bases at J, with 15 bases in the middle.

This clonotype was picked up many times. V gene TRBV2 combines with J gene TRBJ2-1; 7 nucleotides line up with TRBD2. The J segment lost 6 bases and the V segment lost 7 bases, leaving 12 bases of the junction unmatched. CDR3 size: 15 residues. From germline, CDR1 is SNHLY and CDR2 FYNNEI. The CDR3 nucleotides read TGTGCCAGCACCACGACTAGCACTATCCTCAATGAGCAGTTCTTC. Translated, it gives CASTTTSTILNEQFF. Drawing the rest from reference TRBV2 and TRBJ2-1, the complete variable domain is EPEVTQTPSHQVTQMGQEVILRCVPISNHLYFYWYRQILGQKVEFLVSFYNNEISEKSEIFDDQFSVERPDGSNFTLKIRSTKLEDSAMYFCASTTTSTILNEQFFGPGTRLTVL.

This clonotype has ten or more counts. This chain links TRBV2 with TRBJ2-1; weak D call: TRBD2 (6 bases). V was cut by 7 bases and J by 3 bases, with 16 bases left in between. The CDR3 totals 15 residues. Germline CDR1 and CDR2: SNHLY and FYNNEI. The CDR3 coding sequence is TGTGCCAGCACCCCTCTCGGGAGAAGCTACAATGAGCAGTTCTTC. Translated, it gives CASTPLGRSYNEQFF.

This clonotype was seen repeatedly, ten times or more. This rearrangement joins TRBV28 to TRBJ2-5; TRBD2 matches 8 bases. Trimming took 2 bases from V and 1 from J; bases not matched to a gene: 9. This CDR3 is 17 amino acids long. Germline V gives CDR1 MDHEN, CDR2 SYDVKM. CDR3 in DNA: TGTGCCAGCAGTTTAAGGGCGGGGGGCGACCCCCAAGAGACCCAGTACTTC. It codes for CASSLRAGGDPQETQYF. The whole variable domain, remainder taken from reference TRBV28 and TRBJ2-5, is DVKVTQSSRYLVKRTGEKVFLECVQDMDHENMFWYRQDPGLGLRLIYFSYDVKMKEKGDIPEGYSVSREKKERFSLILESASTNQTSMYLCASSLRAGGDPQETQYFGPGTRLLVL.

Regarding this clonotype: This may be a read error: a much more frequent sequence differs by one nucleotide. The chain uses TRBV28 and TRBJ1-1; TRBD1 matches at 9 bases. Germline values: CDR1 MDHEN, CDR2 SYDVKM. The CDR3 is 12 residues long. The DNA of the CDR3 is TGTGCCAGCAGTACAGGGGGCACTGAAGCTCTCTTT. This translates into CASSTGGTEALF.

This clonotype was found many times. CDR3 residues: CASSITGLAAQETQYF. The CDR3 DNA sequence: TGTGCCAGTAGTATCACAGGACTAGCGGCACAAGAGACCCAGTACTTC. V usage is TRBV19 and J usage is TRBJ2-5, with 10 bases that match TRBD2. This CDR3 region has 16 residues. V lost 3 bases to trimming and J lost 2 bases; unmatched junction nucleotides: 6. The germline V gene encodes CDR1 LNHDA and CDR2 SQIVND (reference sequence).

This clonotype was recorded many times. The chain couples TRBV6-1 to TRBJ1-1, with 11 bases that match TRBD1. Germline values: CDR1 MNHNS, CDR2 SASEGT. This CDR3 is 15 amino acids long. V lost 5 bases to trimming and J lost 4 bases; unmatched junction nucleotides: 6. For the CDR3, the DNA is TGTGCCAGCAGTCTTTGGGGGACAGGGGGCACTGAAGCTTTCTTT. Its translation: CASSLWGTGGTEAFF.

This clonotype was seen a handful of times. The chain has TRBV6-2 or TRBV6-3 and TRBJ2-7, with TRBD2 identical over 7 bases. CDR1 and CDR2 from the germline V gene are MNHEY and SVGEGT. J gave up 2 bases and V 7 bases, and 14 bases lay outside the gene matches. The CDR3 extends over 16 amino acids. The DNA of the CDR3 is TGTGCCAGCACCTCCCTTGGAAGCGGGGTCGCCTACGAGCAGTACTTC. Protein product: CASTSLGSGVAYEQYF.

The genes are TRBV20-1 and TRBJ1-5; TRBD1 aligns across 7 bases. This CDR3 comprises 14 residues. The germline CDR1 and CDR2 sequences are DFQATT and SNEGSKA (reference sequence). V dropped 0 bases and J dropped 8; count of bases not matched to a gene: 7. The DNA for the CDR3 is TGCAGTGCTAGAGATCTGACAGGGTTTGAGCCCCAGCATTTT. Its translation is CSARDLTGFEPQHF.

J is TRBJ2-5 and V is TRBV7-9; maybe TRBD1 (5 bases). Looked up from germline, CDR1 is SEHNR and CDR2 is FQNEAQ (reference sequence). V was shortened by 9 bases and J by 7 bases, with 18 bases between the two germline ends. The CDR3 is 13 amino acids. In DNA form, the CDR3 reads TGTGCCAGTAGACAGTTAAGTTTGGCGACCCAGTACTTC. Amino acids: CASRQLSLATQYF.

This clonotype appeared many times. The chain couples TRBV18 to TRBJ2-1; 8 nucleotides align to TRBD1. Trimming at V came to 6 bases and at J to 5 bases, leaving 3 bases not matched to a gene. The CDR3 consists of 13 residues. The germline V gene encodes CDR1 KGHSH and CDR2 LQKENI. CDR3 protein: CASSPGQDNEQFF. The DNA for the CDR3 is TGTGCCAGCTCGCCGGGACAGGACAATGAGCAGTTCTTC.

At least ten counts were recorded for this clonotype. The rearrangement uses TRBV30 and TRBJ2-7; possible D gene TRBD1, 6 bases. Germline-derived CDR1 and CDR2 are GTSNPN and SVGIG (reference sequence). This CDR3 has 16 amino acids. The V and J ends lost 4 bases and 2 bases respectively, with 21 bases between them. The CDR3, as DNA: TGTGCCTGGACTGCTCCTGGACAGATTATCACCTACGAGCAGTACTTC. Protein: CAWTAPGQIITYEQYF. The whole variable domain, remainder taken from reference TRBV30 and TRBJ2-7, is SQTIHQWPATLVQPVGSPLSLECTVEGTSNPNLYWYRQAAGRGLQLLFYSVGIGQISSEVPQNLSASRPQDRQFILSSKKLLLSDSGFYLCAWTAPGQIITYEQYFGPGTRLTVT.

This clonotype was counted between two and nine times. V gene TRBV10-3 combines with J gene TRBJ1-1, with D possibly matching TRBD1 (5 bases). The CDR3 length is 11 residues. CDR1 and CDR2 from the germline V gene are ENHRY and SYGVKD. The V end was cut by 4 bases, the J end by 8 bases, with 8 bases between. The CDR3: CAISGNREAFF. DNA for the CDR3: TGTGCCATCAGTGGAAACAGGGAAGCTTTCTTT.

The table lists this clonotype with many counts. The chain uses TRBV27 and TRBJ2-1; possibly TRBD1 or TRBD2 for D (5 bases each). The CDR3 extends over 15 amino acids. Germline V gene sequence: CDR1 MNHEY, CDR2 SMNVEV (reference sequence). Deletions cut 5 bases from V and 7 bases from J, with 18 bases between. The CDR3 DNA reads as TGTGCCAGCAGTCTCCGGGACCTGTTGGGAAATGAGCAGTTCTTC. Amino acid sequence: CASSLRDLLGNEQFF.